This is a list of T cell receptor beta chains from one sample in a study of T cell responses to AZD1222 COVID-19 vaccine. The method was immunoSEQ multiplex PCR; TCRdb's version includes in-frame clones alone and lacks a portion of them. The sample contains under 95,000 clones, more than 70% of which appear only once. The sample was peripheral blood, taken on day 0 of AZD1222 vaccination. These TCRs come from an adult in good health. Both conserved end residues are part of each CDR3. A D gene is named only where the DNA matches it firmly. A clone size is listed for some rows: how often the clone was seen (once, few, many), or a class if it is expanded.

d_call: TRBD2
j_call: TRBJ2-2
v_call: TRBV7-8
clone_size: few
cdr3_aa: CASSLVGLGLAERGGELFF
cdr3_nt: TGTGCCAGCAGCTTAGTGGGTCTGGGACTAGCGGAGAGAGGCGGGGAGCTGTTTTTT

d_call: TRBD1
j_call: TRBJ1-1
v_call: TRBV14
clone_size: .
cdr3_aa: CASSLTGGVTEAFF
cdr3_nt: TGTGCCAGCAGCCTTACAGGGGGCGTCACTGAAGCTTTCTTT

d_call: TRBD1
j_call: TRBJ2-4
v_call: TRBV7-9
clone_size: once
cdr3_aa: CASSSRPPDRENIQYF
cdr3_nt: TGTGCCAGCAGCTCGAGGCCCCCGGACAGGGAAAACATTCAGTACTTC

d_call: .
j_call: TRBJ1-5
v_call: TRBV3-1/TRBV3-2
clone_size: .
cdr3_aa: CASSQDGGLSQPQHF
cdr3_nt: TGTGCCAGCAGCCAAGATGGAGGACTCTCTCAGCCCCAGCATTTT

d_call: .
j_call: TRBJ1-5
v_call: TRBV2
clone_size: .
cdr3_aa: CASMERALGDQPQHF
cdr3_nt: TGTGCCAGCATGGAGAGGGCGCTGGGAGATCAGCCCCAGCATTTT

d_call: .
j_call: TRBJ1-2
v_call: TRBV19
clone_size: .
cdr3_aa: CASSSVRDTLNYGYTF
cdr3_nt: TGTGCCAGTAGTTCCGTAAGGGACACCCTGAACTATGGCTACACCTTC

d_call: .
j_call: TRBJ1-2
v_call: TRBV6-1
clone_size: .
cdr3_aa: CASSEDIVYTF
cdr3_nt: TGTGCCAGCAGTGAGGACATAGTCTACACCTTC

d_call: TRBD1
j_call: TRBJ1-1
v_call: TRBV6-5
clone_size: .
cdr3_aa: CASRLDRGAEAFF
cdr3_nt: TGTGCCAGCAGACTCGACAGGGGAGCTGAAGCTTTCTTT

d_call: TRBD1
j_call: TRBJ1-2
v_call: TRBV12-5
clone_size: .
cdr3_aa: CASGLVDRGSRYGYTF
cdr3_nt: TGTGCTAGTGGTTTGGTTGACAGGGGCTCCCGCTATGGCTACACCTTC

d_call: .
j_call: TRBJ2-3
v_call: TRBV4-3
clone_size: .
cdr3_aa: CASSQDGSFNTDTQYF
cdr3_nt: TGCGCCAGCAGCCAAGATGGCAGTTTCAACACAGATACGCAGTATTTT

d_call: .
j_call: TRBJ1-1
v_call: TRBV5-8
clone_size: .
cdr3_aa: CASSLDGFMNTEAFF
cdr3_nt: TGTGCCAGCAGCTTGGACGGATTTATGAACACTGAAGCTTTCTTT

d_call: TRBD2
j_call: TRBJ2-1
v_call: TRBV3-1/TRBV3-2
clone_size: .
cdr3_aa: CASSQEKKLAGYNEQFF
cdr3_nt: TGTGCCAGCAGCCAAGAGAAGAAACTAGCGGGGTACAATGAGCAGTTCTTC

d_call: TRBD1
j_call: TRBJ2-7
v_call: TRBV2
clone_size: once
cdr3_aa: CASSEGRGPYEQYF
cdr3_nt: TGTGCCAGCAGTGAGGGTAGGGGGCCGTACGAGCAGTACTTC

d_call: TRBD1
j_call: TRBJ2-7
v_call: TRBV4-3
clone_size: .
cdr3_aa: CASSQALPTGTGGYEQYF
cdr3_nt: TGCGCCAGCAGCCAAGCTTTACCCACCGGGACAGGGGGCTACGAGCAGTACTTC

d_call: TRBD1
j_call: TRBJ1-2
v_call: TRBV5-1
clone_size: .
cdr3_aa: CASSMDRRGYTF
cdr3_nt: TGCGCCAGCAGCATGGACAGGCGGGGCTACACCTTC

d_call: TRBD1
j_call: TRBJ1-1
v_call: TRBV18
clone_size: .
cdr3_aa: CASSRGRQGALNTEAFF
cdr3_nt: TGTGCCAGCTCACGCGGCAGACAGGGGGCACTTAACACTGAAGCTTTCTTT

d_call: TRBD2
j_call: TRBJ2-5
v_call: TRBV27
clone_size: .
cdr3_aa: CASSSRLAGFETQYF
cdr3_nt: TGTGCCAGCAGTTCCCGACTAGCGGGGTTTGAGACCCAGTACTTC

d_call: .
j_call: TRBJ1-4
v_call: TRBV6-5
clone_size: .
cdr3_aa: CASSLQRGSGKLFF
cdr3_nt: TGTGCCAGCAGCCTACAGCGGGGATCGGGAAAACTGTTTTTT

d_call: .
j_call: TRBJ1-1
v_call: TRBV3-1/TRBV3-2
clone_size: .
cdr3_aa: CASSQRGGVGTEAFF
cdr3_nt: TGTGCCAGCAGCCAACGGGGAGGCGTGGGGACTGAAGCTTTCTTT

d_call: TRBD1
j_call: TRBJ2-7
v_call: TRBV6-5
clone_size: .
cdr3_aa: CASVKTGQGFSEQYF
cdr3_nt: TGTGCCAGCGTAAAAACGGGACAGGGGTTCTCCGAGCAGTACTTC

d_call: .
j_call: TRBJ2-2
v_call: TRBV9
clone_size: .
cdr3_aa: CASSVGPMGTGELFF
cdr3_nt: TGTGCCAGCAGCGTGGGGCCCATGGGCACCGGGGAGCTGTTTTTT

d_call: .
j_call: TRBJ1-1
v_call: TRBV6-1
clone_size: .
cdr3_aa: CASSEVVANTEAFF
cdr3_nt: TGTGCCAGCAGTGAAGTTGTCGCGAACACTGAAGCTTTCTTT

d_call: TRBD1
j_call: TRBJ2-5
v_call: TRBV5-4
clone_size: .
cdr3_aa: CASSLQGAQETQYF
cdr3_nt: TGTGCCAGCAGCCTACAGGGGGCCCAAGAGACCCAGTACTTC

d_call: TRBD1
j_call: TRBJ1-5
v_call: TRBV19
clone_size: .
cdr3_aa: CATKGQPGVGNQPQHF
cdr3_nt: TGTGCCACGAAGGGACAGCCTGGGGTTGGCAATCAGCCCCAGCATTTT

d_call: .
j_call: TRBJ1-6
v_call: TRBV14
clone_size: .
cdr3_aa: CASSQEVRGSPLHF
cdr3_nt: TGTGCCAGCAGCCAAGAAGTCCGGGGTTCACCCCTCCACTTT

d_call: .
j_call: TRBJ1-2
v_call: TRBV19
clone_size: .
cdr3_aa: CASSYTLGAAYGYTF
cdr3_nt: TGTGCCAGTAGTTACACTTTGGGGGCGGCCTATGGCTACACCTTC

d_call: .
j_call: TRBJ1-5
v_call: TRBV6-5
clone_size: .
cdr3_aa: CASTTPMGNQPQHF
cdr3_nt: TGTGCCAGCACGACTCCTATGGGCAATCAGCCCCAGCATTTT

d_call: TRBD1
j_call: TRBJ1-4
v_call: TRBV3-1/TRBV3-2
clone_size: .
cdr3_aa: CASSLTGTGREKLFF
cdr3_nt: TGTGCCAGCAGCCTAACCGGGACAGGGCGCGAAAAACTGTTTTTT

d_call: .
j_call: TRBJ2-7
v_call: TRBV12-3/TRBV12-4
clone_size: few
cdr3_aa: CASGIQGYEQYF
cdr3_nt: TGTGCCAGCGGAATACAGGGCTACGAGCAGTACTTC

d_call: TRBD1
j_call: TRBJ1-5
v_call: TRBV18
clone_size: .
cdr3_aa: CASSPPLGQGINQPQHF
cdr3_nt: TGTGCCAGCTCACCACCGCTGGGACAGGGGATCAATCAGCCCCAGCATTTT

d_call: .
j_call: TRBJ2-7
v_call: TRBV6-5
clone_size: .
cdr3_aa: CASSSPGASLYEQYF
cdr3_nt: TGTGCCAGCAGTTCCCCCGGGGCCTCGCTATACGAGCAGTACTTC

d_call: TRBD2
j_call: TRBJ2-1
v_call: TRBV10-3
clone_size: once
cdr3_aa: CAISENSGPWNEQFF
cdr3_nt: TGTGCCATCAGTGAGAATAGCGGGCCGTGGAATGAGCAGTTCTTC

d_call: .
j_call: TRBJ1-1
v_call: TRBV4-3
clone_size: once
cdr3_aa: CASSQDLRGQIRRTEAFF
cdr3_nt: TGCGCCAGCAGCCAAGATCTCAGAGGACAGATCCGGCGCACTGAAGCTTTCTTT

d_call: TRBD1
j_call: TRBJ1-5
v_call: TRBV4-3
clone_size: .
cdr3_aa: CASSLRQGNQPQHF
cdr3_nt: TGCGCCAGCAGCCTCAGACAGGGGAATCAGCCCCAGCATTTT

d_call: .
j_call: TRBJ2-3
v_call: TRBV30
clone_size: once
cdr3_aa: CAWNPWASTDTQYF
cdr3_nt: TGTGCCTGGAATCCCTGGGCCAGCACAGATACGCAGTATTTT

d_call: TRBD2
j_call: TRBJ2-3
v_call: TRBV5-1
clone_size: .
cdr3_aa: CASSLAALAGRTDTQYF
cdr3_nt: TGCGCCAGCAGCTTGGCCGCGCTAGCGGGTCGCACAGATACGCAGTATTTT

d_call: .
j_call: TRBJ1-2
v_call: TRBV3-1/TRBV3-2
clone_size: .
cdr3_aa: CASSQGGAGRGGGYTF
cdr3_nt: TGTGCCAGCAGCCAAGGGGGCGCCGGGAGAGGTGGCGGCTACACCTTC

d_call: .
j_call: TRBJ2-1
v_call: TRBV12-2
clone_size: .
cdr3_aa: CASRSGAGSYNEQFF
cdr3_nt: TGTGCAAGTCGCTCCGGGGCAGGCTCCTACAATGAGCAGTTCTTC

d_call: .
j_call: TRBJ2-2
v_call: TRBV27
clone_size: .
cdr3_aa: CASRQNTGELFF
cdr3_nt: TGTGCCAGCAGACAGAACACCGGGGAGCTGTTTTTT

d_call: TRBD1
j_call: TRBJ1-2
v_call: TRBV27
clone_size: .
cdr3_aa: CASRTAGGLDGYTF
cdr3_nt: TGTGCCAGCAGAACAGCAGGGGGCCTTGATGGCTACACCTTC

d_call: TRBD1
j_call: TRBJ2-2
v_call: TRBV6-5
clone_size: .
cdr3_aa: CASSLRDRGFGELFF
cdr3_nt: TGTGCCAGCAGTCTCCGGGACAGGGGGTTCGGGGAGCTGTTTTTT

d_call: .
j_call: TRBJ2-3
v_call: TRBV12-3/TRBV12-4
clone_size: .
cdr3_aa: CASKVGDTQYF
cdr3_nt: TGTGCCAGCAAGGTCGGAGATACGCAGTATTTT

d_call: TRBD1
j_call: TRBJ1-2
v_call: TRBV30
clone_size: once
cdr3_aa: CACRTGGDGYTF
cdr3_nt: TGTGCCTGCCGGACAGGAGGAGATGGCTACACCTTC

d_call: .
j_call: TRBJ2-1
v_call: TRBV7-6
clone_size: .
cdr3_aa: CASSPTTAQYNEQFF
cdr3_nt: TGTGCCAGCAGCCCTACGACAGCGCAATACAATGAGCAGTTCTTC

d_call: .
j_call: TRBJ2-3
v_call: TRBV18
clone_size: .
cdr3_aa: CASSPRGDGRGDTQYF
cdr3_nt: TGTGCCAGCTCACCACGCGGTGACGGGAGAGGGGATACGCAGTATTTT

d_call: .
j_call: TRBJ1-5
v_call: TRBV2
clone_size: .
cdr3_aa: CASQRTDSNQPQHF
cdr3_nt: TGTGCCAGCCAGAGAACAGATAGCAATCAGCCCCAGCATTTT

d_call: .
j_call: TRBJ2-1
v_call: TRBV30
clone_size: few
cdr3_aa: CAWSVWEGGHNEQFF
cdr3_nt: TGTGCCTGGAGTGTATGGGAGGGGGGCCACAATGAGCAGTTCTTC

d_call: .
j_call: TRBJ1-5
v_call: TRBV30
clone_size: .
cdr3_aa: CAWNIGNQPQHF
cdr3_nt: TGTGCCTGGAATATTGGCAATCAGCCCCAGCATTTT

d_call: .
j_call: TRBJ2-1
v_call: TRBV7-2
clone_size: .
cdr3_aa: CASSLAPDSSYNEQFF
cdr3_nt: TGTGCCAGCAGCTTAGCCCCCGATAGCTCCTACAATGAGCAGTTCTTC

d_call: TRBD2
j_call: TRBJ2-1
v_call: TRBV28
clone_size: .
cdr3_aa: CASSFSSGRSYNEQFF
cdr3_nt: TGTGCCAGCAGTTTTAGTAGCGGGAGATCCTACAATGAGCAGTTCTTC

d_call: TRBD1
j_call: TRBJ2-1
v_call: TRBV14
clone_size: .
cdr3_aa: CASSPTWGTGRNEQFF
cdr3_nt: TGTGCCAGCAGCCCAACTTGGGGGACAGGACGCAATGAGCAGTTCTTC

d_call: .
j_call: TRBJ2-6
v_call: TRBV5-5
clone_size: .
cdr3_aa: CASSLAGTGANVLTF
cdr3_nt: TGTGCCAGCAGCTTGGCGGGTACTGGGGCCAACGTCCTGACTTTC

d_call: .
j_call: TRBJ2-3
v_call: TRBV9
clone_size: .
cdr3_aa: CASSVAGTLGSTDTQYF
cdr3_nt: TGTGCCAGCAGCGTAGCTGGTACTCTGGGAAGCACAGATACGCAGTATTTT

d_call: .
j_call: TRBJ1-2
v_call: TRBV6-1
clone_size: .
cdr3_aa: CASSERDLGYTF
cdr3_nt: TGTGCCAGCAGTGAACGGGACCTTGGCTACACCTTC

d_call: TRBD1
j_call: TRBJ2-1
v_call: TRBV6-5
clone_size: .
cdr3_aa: CASSYSDRDYNEQFF
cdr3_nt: TGTGCCAGCAGTTACTCGGACAGGGATTACAATGAGCAGTTCTTC